These 23 T cell receptor beta chains originate from one sample sequenced in a study of OX40 agonist ivuxolimab in advanced cancers. Measured with immunoSEQ multiplex PCR; TCRdb has only the in-frame clones, and not every one. This sample has 80,000 or so clones, with just under 95% found just once. Sequences were derived from CD4+ or CD8+ T cells sorted from blood, sampled in a trial of the OX40 agonist ivuxolimab. The receptor set was obtained from an adult with an advanced solid tumor such as melanoma, head and neck, liver or kidney cancer.

V gene TRBV5-1 combines with J gene TRBJ1-1; no definite D call. Germline assignment: CDR1 SGHRS and CDR2 YFSETQ. This CDR3 region has 14 residues. Trimming stripped 0 bases from V and 1 base from J, with 7 bases between. The CDR3, as DNA: TGCGCCAGCAGCTTGGGTGTTAAGAACACTGAAGCTTTCTTT. It yields the protein CASSLGVKNTEAFF.

V usage is TRBV14 and J usage is TRBJ2-3; 9 nucleotides align to TRBD2. The trim removed 3 bases at V and 5 bases at J, leaving 6 bases unmatched. The germline V gene encodes CDR1 SGHDN and CDR2 FVKESK. This CDR3 is built from 15 residues. The CDR3 DNA reads as TGTGCCAGCAGCCACGGTCTAGCGGGGATAGATACGCAGTATTTT. Its protein is CASSHGLAGIDTQYF.

The genes are TRBV6-5 and TRBJ2-2; 9 bases match TRBD1. This CDR3 has 14 amino acids. Germline CDR1 and CDR2: MNHEY and SVGAGI. V shed 10 bases, J shed 3 bases, and the junction held 6 bases outside the gene matches. DNA for the CDR3: TGTGCCACCAAGACAGGGGGGCACACCGGGGAGCTGTTTTTT. Amino acid sequence: CATKTGGHTGELFF.

This sequence joins TRBV6-6 and TRBJ1-1; D is possibly TRBD1 (6 bases). This CDR3 is built from 14 residues. Germline V gene lookup returns CDR1 MNHNY and CDR2 SVGAGI (reference sequence). Trimming removed 2 bases from V and 2 bases from J, with 9 bases in between. This chain's CDR3 is CASSYRGGNTEAFF. The CDR3 region has the DNA TGTGCCAGCAGTTACAGGGGGGGTAACACTGAAGCTTTCTTT.

The chain joins TRBV7-2 to TRBJ2-1, with TRBD2 identical over 12 bases. Germline V gene lookup returns CDR1 SGHTA and CDR2 FQGNSA. V trimming: 5 bases; J trimming: 7 bases; junction bases outside the gene matches: 9. The CDR3 covers 16 residues. CDR3 sequence reads: CASSQGLAGIENEQFF. In DNA, the CDR3 is TGTGCCAGCAGCCAAGGACTAGCGGGGATAGAGAATGAGCAGTTCTTC. Together with reference TRBV7-2 and TRBJ2-1, the CDR3 gives the full variable domain: GAGVSQSPSNKVTEKGKDVELRCDPISGHTALYWYRQSLGQGLEFLIYFQGNSAPDKSGLPSDRFSAERTGGSVSTLTIQRTQQEDSAVYLCASSQGLAGIENEQFFGPGTRLTVL.

The gene calls are TRBV6-5 and TRBJ1-5; TRBD1 might be the D (6 bases). Germline CDR1 MNHEY, CDR2 SVGAGI. V lost 6 bases to trimming and J lost 7 bases, with 19 bases between them. This CDR3 contains 15 residues. CDR3 sequence: CASRGAGANEQPQHF. The CDR3 coding sequence is TGTGCCAGCAGGGGGGCAGGGGCTAATGAGCAGCCCCAGCATTTT.

V usage is TRBV9 and J usage is TRBJ2-1, with D possibly being TRBD2 (6 bases). Germline assignment: CDR1 SGDLS and CDR2 YYNGEE. V lost 0 bases to trimming and J lost 7 bases, with 20 bases between them. This CDR3 has 17 residues. In DNA, the CDR3 is TGTGCCAGCAGCGTAGCCGGACATGGTTCGGGGAGGAATGAGCAGTTCTTC. Its protein is CASSVAGHGSGRNEQFF.

The chain combines TRBV5-1 with TRBJ1-1; unclear D gene. The V end was cut by 0 bases, the J end by 1 base, with 4 bases between. The V gene's germline CDR1 is SGHRS and CDR2 YFSETQ. This CDR3 has 13 residues. The CDR3 bases are TGCGCCAGCAGCTTGGAGACGAACACTGAAGCTTTCTTT. Translated, it gives CASSLETNTEAFF.

The chain couples TRBV28 to TRBJ2-2, with 11 bases matching TRBD1. The germline CDR1 and CDR2 sequences are MDHEN and SYDVKM. CDR3 length equals 15 residues. J lost 1 base, V lost 7 bases, and 2 bases had no gene match. CDR3 protein: CASKGQGGNTGELFF. In DNA form, the CDR3 reads TGTGCCAGCAAGGGACAGGGGGGGAACACCGGGGAGCTGTTTTTT.

The chain uses TRBV15 and TRBJ2-1; 8 bases are a match to TRBD2. This CDR3 comprises 17 residues. Germline-derived CDR1 and CDR2 are LNHNV and YYDKDF (reference sequence). Trimming cost V 0 bases and J 4 bases; bases outside gene matches: 8. The DNA of the CDR3 is TGTGCCACCAGCAGAGATCCCGGGGGGGCGGGATACAATGAGCAGTTCTTC. It codes for CATSRDPGGAGYNEQFF.

The chain employs TRBV4-3 and TRBJ2-1, with TRBD2 matching 7 bases. This CDR3 is 15 amino acids long. Germline V gene lookup returns CDR1 LGHNA and CDR2 YSLEER. V was clipped by 6 bases and J by 4 bases; unmatched bases: 9. The CDR3 DNA is TGCGCCAGCAGTTTAGAGGGAGGGCCGTACAATGAGCAGTTCTTC. Translation gives CASSLEGGPYNEQFF.

The chain recombines TRBV30 with TRBJ1-6; D gene ambiguous. Deletions cut 4 bases from V and 0 bases from J, with 10 bases between. Germline V gives CDR1 GTSNPN, CDR2 SVGIG (reference sequence). The CDR3 length is 15 residues. CDR3 amino acids: CAWTTLNSYNSPLHF. In DNA form, the CDR3 reads TGTGCCTGGACGACACTCAACTCCTATAATTCACCCCTCCACTTT.

V gene TRBV9 combines with J gene TRBJ2-7; D tentatively reads TRBD1 or TRBD2 (6 bases each). With 1 base removed from V and 6 bases from J, the gap between germline ends came to 14 bases. Germline CDR1 is SGDLS and CDR2 is YYNGEE. The CDR3 covers 14 residues. The DNA of the CDR3 is TGTGCCAGCAGCGTAAGGGGGGCGTCCGGCGAGCAGTACTTC. It yields the protein CASSVRGASGEQYF.

The V and J genes are TRBV7-9 and TRBJ1-1; TRBD1 is a possible D gene (5 bases). Trimming took 5 bases from V and 4 from J, leaving 17 bases between them. This CDR3 contains 15 residues. Germline V lookup: CDR1 SEHNR, CDR2 FQNEAQ (reference sequence). CDR3 loop: CASSPPTGTFTEAFF. CDR3 sequence (DNA): TGTGCCAGCAGCCCTCCTACCGGGACCTTCACTGAAGCTTTCTTT.

This clone was found once. The rearrangement uses TRBV6-4 and TRBJ2-3; 12 positions agree with TRBD2. V lost 6 bases, J lost 5 bases, and 15 bases stayed unmatched. The length of the CDR3 is 18 residues. CDR1 and CDR2 from the germline V gene are MRHNA and SNTAGT. The CDR3 sequence: CASRGARTSGADGDTQYF. Written as DNA, the CDR3 is TGTGCCAGCAGGGGGGCCCGGACTAGCGGGGCGGATGGAGATACGCAGTATTTT.

This rearrangement joins TRBV6-6 to TRBJ2-5, with 7 bases lining up with TRBD1. Germline assignment: CDR1 MNHNY and CDR2 SVGAGI (reference sequence). Unmatched junction bases numbered 8, after V lost 6 bases and J lost 1 base. The CDR3 runs to 15 residues. In DNA, the CDR3 is TGTGCCAGCAGCAACAGGGGACCACTCCAAGAGACCCAGTACTTC. Translating it yields CASSNRGPLQETQYF.

The chain links TRBV10-3 to TRBJ2-1; 8 bases line up with TRBD2. CDR1 ENHRY and CDR2 SYGVKD come from the germline V gene. Trimming removed 6 bases from V and 0 bases from J; junction bases left unmatched: 7. The CDR3 length is 16 residues. The CDR3: CAISSRGGLSYNEQFF. In nucleotides, the CDR3 is TGTGCCATCAGCTCTCGGGGGGGACTCTCCTACAATGAGCAGTTCTTC.

This chain links TRBV6-5 with TRBJ2-5, with TRBD2 matching over 9 bases. CDR3 size: 13 residues. J lost 5 bases, V lost 6 bases, and 4 bases had no gene match. Germline V gene data show CDR1 as MNHEY and CDR2 as SVGAGI. Written as DNA, the CDR3 is TGTGCCAGCAGCTTAGCGGGAGTGGAGACCCAGTACTTC. Encoded protein: CASSLAGVETQYF.

The rearrangement links TRBV2 to TRBJ1-6; D ambiguous. Per germline, CDR1 SNHLY and CDR2 FYNNEI. The V end was cut by 3 bases, the J end by 7 bases, with 4 bases between. The CDR3 extends over 12 amino acids. CDR3 amino acids: CASSDGNSPLHF. The CDR3, as DNA: TGTGCCAGCAGTGACGGAAATTCACCCCTCCACTTT.

The chain employs TRBV29-1 and TRBJ1-1, with D uncertain. The V end lost 6 bases, the J end lost 0 bases, and 11 bases lay between the germline ends. This CDR3 region has 13 residues. The V gene's germline CDR1 is SQVTM and CDR2 ANQGSEA. In nucleotides, the CDR3 is TGCAGCGTGGCACAGATCATGAACACTGAAGCTTTCTTT. Translated: CSVAQIMNTEAFF. Using reference TRBV29-1 and TRBJ1-1 for the parts outside the CDR3, the full variable domain is SAVISQKPSRDICQRGTSLTIQCQVDSQVTMMFWYRQQPGQSLTLIATANQGSEATYESGFVIDKFPISRPNLTFSTLTVSNMSPEDSSIYLCSVAQIMNTEAFFGQGTRLTVV.

This chain connects TRBV7-2 to TRBJ2-7; 7 nucleotides match TRBD1. Losses at the gene ends were 1 base for V and 3 bases for J; bases not matched to a gene: 6. Germline V gene sequence: CDR1 SGHTA, CDR2 FQGNSA. This CDR3 is 15 amino acids long. CDR3 DNA: TGTGCCAGCAGCTTAGGGCCGGGACAGAGCTACGAGCAGTACTTC. It encodes CASSLGPGQSYEQYF.

The chain couples TRBV6-1 to TRBJ2-7; a possible D gene is TRBD1 (5 bases). Trimming took 7 bases from V and 0 from J, leaving 10 bases between them. This CDR3 is 13 amino acids long. Germline-derived CDR1 and CDR2 are MNHNS and SASEGT. The CDR3 nucleotides read TGTGCCAGCACGGAACAGGCCTCCTACGAGCAGTACTTC. Translation: CASTEQASYEQYF.

This clone showed up just once. The chain combines TRBV6-6 with TRBJ2-3; 7 bases line up with TRBD1. Per the germline V gene, CDR1 is MNHNY and CDR2 is SVGAGI (reference sequence). CDR3 length equals 15 residues. J was trimmed by 1 base and V by 5 bases; bases with no gene match: 6. The CDR3 bases are TGTGCCAGCAGTGACAGGGATCCAGGCACAGATACGCAGTATTTT. Amino acids: CASSDRDPGTDTQYF.